A selection of T cell receptor beta chains follows, all from one sample in a study of blood T cell repertoires in COVID-19. Assay: immunoSEQ multiplex PCR; the TCRdb copy retains only in-frame clones and omits some. The sample contains some 120,000 clones, around two thirds of which appear only once. The sequenced material came from peripheral blood. All receptors come from a woman in her 70s with acute or convalescent COVID-19. Both conserved end residues are part of each CDR3. D genes are given only for firm matches. Size is stated for part of the rows, as once, few or many counts, or as a class when the clone is expanded.

clone_size j_call d_call v_call cdr3_nt cdr3_aa
. TRBJ1-2 TRBD1 TRBV11-2 TGTGCCAGCAGCCTGACAGGGGAAGGCTATGGCTACACCTTC CASSLTGEGYGYTF
few TRBJ2-7 TRBD2 TRBV14 TGTGCCAGCAGCCAAGATTTTCGGACTAGCAGCGAGCAGTACTTC CASSQDFRTSSEQYF
. TRBJ1-2 TRBD1 TRBV28 TGTGCCAGCAGTTCGCCGGGACAGGGAAGATATGGCTACACCTTC CASSSPGQGRYGYTF
. TRBJ1-6 TRBD1 TRBV5-1 TGCGCCAGCAGCTTGGGGGACAGTGGCGCGGGAATCCTCCACTTT CASSLGDSGAGILHF
. TRBJ1-2 . TRBV3-1/TRBV3-2 TGTGCCAGCAGCCGTTTTCAGGGAAGAGATGGCTACACCTTC CASSRFQGRDGYTF
. TRBJ1-5 . TRBV30 TGTGCCTGGAGTGTACTACCAGGAGGTCCCTTTAGCAATCAGCCCCAGCATTTT CAWSVLPGGPFSNQPQHF
. TRBJ1-2 TRBD1 TRBV19 TGTGCCATCTCCCGGGACAGGGGGCGAGATGGGAATGGCTACACCTTC CAISRDRGRDGNGYTF
. TRBJ1-6 TRBD1 TRBV5-6 TGTGCCAGCAGCTACCGGGACAGGGTTTCACCCCTCCACTTT CASSYRDRVSPLHF
few TRBJ1-4 . TRBV6-5 TGTGCCAGCAGTTATAGGGGATTGGGTGAAAAACTGTTTTTT CASSYRGLGEKLFF
. TRBJ1-6 . TRBV28 TGTGCCAGCAGCCCCTTCGGCAGGGTCAATTCACCCCTCCACTTT CASSPFGRVNSPLHF
. TRBJ2-7 . TRBV28 TGTGCCAGCAGTTTCCCCCCTAACGAGCAGTACTTC CASSFPPNEQYF
. TRBJ2-4 TRBD1 TRBV28 TGTGCCAGCAGTTTATTTGGGGGACAGCAAGCCAAAAACATTCAGTACTTC CASSLFGGQQAKNIQYF
. TRBJ2-2 TRBD1 TRBV19 TGTGCCACGAAAAAACAGGGGAAGTCGAACACCGGGGAGCTGTTTTTT CATKKQGKSNTGELFF
. TRBJ2-3 . TRBV5-1 TGCGCCAGCAGCTTGGAAGCTCTCACAGATACGCAGTATTTT CASSLEALTDTQYF
. TRBJ2-1 TRBD2 TRBV29-1 TGCAGCGTACGACTAGCGGGAGTTTACAATGAGCAGTTCTTC CSVRLAGVYNEQFF
. TRBJ2-7 TRBD1 TRBV7-8 TGTGCCAGCAGCTTAGGACAGGGGGTTAGGTCCTACGAGCAGTACTTC CASSLGQGVRSYEQYF
few TRBJ1-1 . TRBV5-1 TGCGCCAGCAGCTTCGGTGTACAGCCGAACACTGAAGCTTTCTTT CASSFGVQPNTEAFF
. TRBJ2-1 . TRBV11-2 TGTGCCAGCAGCTTAGTGGAGGGGGCCGTCGTAATCGACAATGAGCAGTTCTTC CASSLVEGAVVIDNEQFF
. TRBJ1-2 TRBD1 TRBV25-1 TGTGCCAGCAGTGACGGCCTCGGGACAGGGTATGGCTACACCTTC CASSDGLGTGYGYTF
once TRBJ2-2 . TRBV6-6 TGTGCCAGCACCGAGCGGCCAGCTCGGGGGGAGCTGTTTTTT CASTERPARGELFF
. TRBJ1-6 . TRBV27 TGTGCCAGCAGTTCCCGAACGGCGGGGAATTCACCCCTCCACTTT CASSSRTAGNSPLHF
. TRBJ1-5 . TRBV10-3 TGTGCCATCAGTGAGTCACAGGTCAATCAGCCCCAGCATTTT CAISESQVNQPQHF
. TRBJ1-6 TRBD1 TRBV4-2 TGTGCCAGCAGCCAAGGGCAGGGGGCTTCACCCCTCCACTTT CASSQGQGASPLHF
. TRBJ2-7 . TRBV20-1 TGCAGTGCTAGTACGAACAGGATCAACGAGCAGTACTTC CSASTNRINEQYF
. TRBJ2-1 . TRBV14 TGTGCCAGCAGCCTAGGACAGTTTATCCATGAGCAGTTCTTC CASSLGQFIHEQFF
. TRBJ1-2 TRBD1 TRBV7-9 TGTGCCAGCAGCACGGACTGGACAGGAGTTTCGGGTGGCTACACCTTC CASSTDWTGVSGGYTF
. TRBJ2-3 TRBD1 TRBV10-1 TGCGCCAGCAGTTCTGGACAGGGGGCGGCAGATACGCAGTATTTT CASSSGQGAADTQYF
. TRBJ2-1 TRBD1 TRBV13 TGTGCCAGCATCCGAGGGGGCACGAATGAGCAGTTCTTC CASIRGGTNEQFF
. TRBJ2-3 TRBD2 TRBV6-2/TRBV6-3 TGTGCCAGCAGTTACTCAGCGGGACTAGCGGGGGGGCGTGGAGATACGCAGTATTTT CASSYSAGLAGGRGDTQYF
. TRBJ2-2 . TRBV7-9 TGTGCCAGCAGCTTATCGGGCGGGGAGCTGTTTTTT CASSLSGGELFF
. TRBJ2-3 . TRBV29-1 TGCAGCGTTGATTCTCACAATACGCAGTATTTT CSVDSHNTQYF
. TRBJ2-3 . TRBV24-1 TGTGCCACCAGTGATATAAACACAGATACGCAGTATTTT CATSDINTDTQYF
. TRBJ2-3 . TRBV24-1 TGTGCCACCAGTGACCCCAAAACAGGGATCACAGATACGCAGTATTTT CATSDPKTGITDTQYF
few TRBJ2-3 TRBD1 TRBV2 TGTGCCAGCACCCCCCGGGACAGGGAGAGCACAGATACGCAGTATTTT CASTPRDRESTDTQYF
. TRBJ2-5 TRBD2 TRBV3-1/TRBV3-2 TGTGCCAGCAGCCAGAGGACTAGCGGGAGGCTCCAAGAGACCCAGTACTTC CASSQRTSGRLQETQYF